The 8 T cell receptor beta chains given below trace back to one sample, sequenced in a study of CD8 T cells in ankylosing spondylitis. TCRdb redid the calling of the 5' RACE reads with MiXCR, one entry per CDR3 protein. The profile shows just under 350,000 distinct CDR3 sequences, over 12% of them singletons. Sequencing was performed on blood, either unsorted or a sorted T cell fraction (not recorded which). The origin of the receptors is a male donor with ankylosing spondylitis or in good health (not recorded which).

This chain uses TRBV29-1 with TRBJ1-4; D remains ambiguous. CDR1 is SQVTM, CDR2 ANQGSEA, per germline. Trimming pared 0 bases from V and 8 bases from J, leaving 10 bases between. The CDR3 loop spans 13 amino acids. As DNA, the CDR3 is TGCAGCGTTGAAGATCCGACCAGGGAAAAACTGTTTTTT. The encoded protein is CSVEDPTREKLFF.

The chain carries TRBV7-9 and TRBJ2-3; 10 positions match TRBD1. The CDR3 is made up of 16 amino acids. V lost 5 bases, J lost 7 bases, and 12 bases stayed unmatched. Germline V gene data show CDR1 as SEHNR and CDR2 as FQNEAQ (reference sequence). DNA for the CDR3: TGTGCCAGCAGCCGTCTCGGGACAGGGGAGCCGAATACGCAGTATTTT. This encodes CASSRLGTGEPNTQYF.

This clonotype was counted a few times. The chain employs TRBV13 and TRBJ1-2; D remains unclear. Germline V gene data show CDR1 as PRHDT and CDR2 as FYEKMQ (reference sequence). Trimming stripped 5 bases from V and 7 bases from J, with 14 bases between. There are 13 residues in the CDR3. For the CDR3, the DNA is TGTGCCAGCAGCCCGGGCGGTCCTAGTGGCTACACCTTC. This gives the protein CASSPGGPSGYTF.

The table lists this clonotype with a few counts. V usage is TRBV7-9 and J usage is TRBJ2-1, with D possibly being TRBD2 (5 bases). With 5 bases removed from V and 9 bases from J, the gap between germline ends came to 11 bases. Germline loops: CDR1 SEHNR, CDR2 FQNEAQ (reference sequence). The CDR3 is 12 residues long. The CDR3 is CASSVQLVEQFF. The CDR3 nucleotides read TGTGCCAGCAGCGTTCAACTAGTTGAGCAGTTCTTC.

The V gene is TRBV5-1, the J gene TRBJ2-2; D not certain. In germline, CDR1 is SGHRS, CDR2 YFSETQ. Trimming stripped 5 bases from V and 0 bases from J, with 14 bases between. This CDR3 has 16 amino acids. In nucleotides, the CDR3 is TGCGCCAGCAGTCCAGACGGAATATCGAACACCGGGGAGCTGTTTTTT. Translation: CASSPDGISNTGELFF.

This rearrangement joins TRBV15 to TRBJ2-5; TRBD2 agrees at 9 bases. The CDR3 has 20 residues. V was clipped by 4 bases and J by 2 bases; unmatched bases: 20. Germline assignment: CDR1 LNHNV and CDR2 YYDKDF (reference sequence). CDR3 coding DNA: TGTGCCACCAGCATTAGCGGGAGTGGCTCGTTGGGAAGAAGGCAAGAGACCCAGTACTTC. This encodes CATSISGSGSLGRRQETQYF.

This chain connects TRBV27 to TRBJ2-7; no firm D call. With 3 bases removed from V and 5 bases from J, the gap between germline ends came to 14 bases. CDR3 length: 14 residues. CDR1 and CDR2 (germline): MNHEY, SMNVEV (reference sequence). DNA for the CDR3: TGTGCCAGCAGTTTTCTAGGCAGGTTCGACGAGCAGTACTTC. Translation: CASSFLGRFDEQYF.

This chain links TRBV6-1 with TRBJ2-5; D perhaps matches TRBD1 (6 bases). CDR1 is MNHNS and CDR2 is SASEGT in the germline V gene. The V gene lost 10 bases and the J gene lost 0 bases, with 12 bases spanning the gap. CDR3 length equals 13 residues. The CDR3 region is CATQGQYQETQYF. Here the CDR3 DNA reads TGTGCCACCCAAGGACAGTACCAAGAGACCCAGTACTTC.